This T cell receptor beta chain appears in the sequencing data of a study of cytomegalovirus exposure and HLA in healthy donors. Broader study findings: A missense variant in DCLRE1C was later tied to TCR beta V- and J-gene trimming. The classifier was said to identify cytomegalovirus status with high specificity and sensitivity.

Primers: 60 Vbeta forward and 13 Jbeta reverse. Here immunoSEQ multiplex PCR was the method, and the copy in TCRdb shows in-frame clones only, minus some. This table holds some 150,000 clones, over 70% found once. About this clone itself: What it recognizes is unknown.

Though probably carrying unrecorded immune exposures, donors were nominally healthy at sampling. This CDR3 has 16 amino acids. Germline lookup yields CDR1 MNHEY and CDR2 SVGAGI. V lost 0 bases and J 0 bases, leaving 10 bases between the germline ends. This TCR was sampled from a woman aged 40 to 50 in good health and CMV-seronegative. The chain couples TRBV6-5 to TRBJ2-3; D might be TRBD2 (6 bases). Material for sequencing was PBMCs. CDR3 amino acids: CASSYSRGTSTDTQYF. CDR3 in DNA: TGTGCCAGCAGTTACTCCCGGGGGACTAGCACAGATACGCAGTATTTT.